This T cell receptor beta chain was identified in a study of cytomegalovirus exposure and HLA in healthy donors. Study results and limitations: More clonal expansion characterized HLA-associated TCR beta chains than equally common others in a later analysis.

Trimming cost V 8 bases and J 7 bases, with 15 bases left between them. CDR1 is MNHNY and CDR2 is SVGAGI in the germline V gene (reference sequence). CDR3 length equals 13 residues. Primers included in the PCR were 60 Vbeta and 13 Jbeta primers. Profiled with immunoSEQ multiplex PCR; TCRdb holds only in-frame clones, not every one. The table lists approximately 59,000 clones, 60% to 80% of them singletons, with around a sixth in the top ten. As concerns this clone: The antigen is undetermined.

Material: PBMCs. This clonotype originated in a middle-aged man in good health and CMV-seropositive. The gene calls are TRBV6-6 and TRBJ1-5; tentatively, D is TRBD1 (5 bases). CDR3 nucleotide sequence: TGTGCCAGCTCCAGCAGGGAAGAACAGCCCCAGCATTTT. Protein product: CASSSREEQPQHF.